The present entry profiles one T cell receptor beta chain with its context. Germline CDR1 and CDR2: SGDLS and YYNGEE. This CDR3 comprises 16 residues. Trimming left V 0 bases short and J 0 bases short, with 10 bases between. The record originates from a study of cytotoxic CD8 clonotypes in ibrutinib-treated CLL. Some clones are missing from TCRdb's copy, which holds only in-frame ones; the method was immunoSEQ multiplex PCR. The sample lists approximately 100,000 clones; more than 75% were seen once. Frozen PBMC stocks contributed 2 to 2.5 micrograms of genomic DNA to the TCR beta libraries. V gene TRBV9 combines with J gene TRBJ1-3; no definite D call. The TCR was taken from a human donor with chronic lymphocytic leukemia. This sample comprised PBMCs, obtained after 12 months of ibrutinib treatment. The CDR3 is CASSVDRPSSGNTIYF. The DNA of the CDR3 is TGTGCCAGCAGCGTAGACCGCCCTAGCTCTGGAAACACCATATATTTT.